This T cell receptor beta chain was identified in a study of T cell responses to AZD1222 COVID-19 vaccine. V was pared by 7 bases and J by 3 bases, with 11 bases between. Germline CDR1 and CDR2: SQVTM and ANQGSEA. This CDR3 is built from 12 residues. Points from the study as a whole: Nearly half of spike-specific TCRs reportedly target unmutated variant regions.

For this clone: What it recognizes is unknown.

Clones were read by immunoSEQ multiplex PCR, and TCRdb kept only the in-frame ones, dropping some. The repertoire consists of approximately 150,000 clones, with about 91% occurring once and the leading ten covering approximately 2.1%. This TCR was sampled from an adult in good health. This rearrangement joins TRBV29-1 to TRBJ2-3, with D perhaps TRBD2 (5 bases). The input for sequencing was peripheral blood, taken on day 0 of AZD1222 vaccination. CDR3 nucleotides: TGCAGCGCCGGGATAGGTACAGATACGCAGTATTTT. Encoded protein: CSAGIGTDTQYF.